This T cell receptor (beta chain) comes out of a study of T cells in tuberculosis. Study-level background: Sequenced TCRs come from CD1B-GMM tetramer-binding T cells.

CDR3 size: 16 residues. The V gene's germline CDR1 is MNHNS and CDR2 SASEGT. The V end lost 2 bases, the J end lost 2 bases, and 16 bases lay between the germline ends. To note about this clone: Antigen unknown.

Generated by immunoSEQ multiplex PCR, the TCRdb table keeps only in-frame clones and is missing some. The repertoire holds around 30,000 clones, with 93% as singletons. General observations from the study: Smaller alpha distances in active tuberculosis partly reflected shorter CDR3-alpha lengths.

The time point denotes: new active TB diagnosis, blood taken before or within 7 days of starting treatment. The sequences come from PBMCs, collected at tuberculosis diagnosis. This sequence joins TRBV6-1 and TRBJ2-7, with D possibly TRBD2 on 5 matching bases. This sequence was found in an adult with tuberculosis. CDR3 residues: CASSEYSGGGTYEQYF. DNA of the CDR3: TGTGCCAGCAGTGAATATAGTGGCGGAGGTACCTACGAGCAGTACTTC.